The 12 T cell receptor beta chains in this list originate from one sample, sequenced in a study of human T cells and chemical hapten exposure. The time point is: pre-sensitization, week 0. Treatment given: therapeutic diphenylcyclopropenone sensitization with weekly scalp DPC. TCRdb passed the RACE reads through MiXCR, listing each CDR3 protein once. This sample has roughly 380,000 distinct CDR3 sequences, with 4% to 6% found just once. The sequencing here drew on whole blood, taken in connection with sensitization to the hapten diphenylcyclopropenone (DPC). These receptors were collected from a woman between 50 and 59 years old with alopecia areata. Some clones in this sample may be carry-over from other donors' samples.

J is TRBJ1-2 and V is TRBV2, with a weak D call TRBD1 (5 bases). Germline V lookup: CDR1 SNHLY, CDR2 FYNNEI. This CDR3 comprises 12 residues. V was clipped by 6 bases and J by 4 bases, with 9 bases between them. CDR3 bases: TGTGCCAGCAGCCGACAGCCCTATGGCTACACCTTC. Translated, it gives CASSRQPYGYTF.

In this sample, this clonotype turned up many times. V gene TRBV7-6 combines with J gene TRBJ1-1, with D perhaps TRBD1 (5 bases). The CDR3 has 14 amino acids. V dropped 1 base and J dropped 9 bases, with 15 bases sitting between them. Germline values: CDR1 SGHVS, CDR2 FNYEAQ. CDR3 coding DNA: TGTGCCAGCAGCTTAGAGCAAGGGGTGGGAAAAGCTTTCTTT. As protein: CASSLEQGVGKAFF.

V is TRBV27 and J is TRBJ1-4, with D possibly being TRBD1 (6 bases). V was trimmed by 7 bases and J by 2 bases, leaving 11 bases between them. The V gene's germline CDR1 is MNHEY and CDR2 SMNVEV (reference sequence). There are 14 residues in the CDR3. CDR3 coding DNA: TGTGCCAGCAAACAGGGATCGACTAATGAAAAACTGTTTTTT. It encodes CASKQGSTNEKLFF.

A few counts support this clonotype. V and J are TRBV6-1 and TRBJ2-3; 9 bases are shared with TRBD2. The CDR3 runs to 17 residues. Per germline, CDR1 MNHNS and CDR2 SASEGT. V was clipped by 6 bases and J by 5 bases; unmatched bases: 15. As DNA, the CDR3 is TGTGCCAGCAGCCCCAGCGGGGCGGGGGGGCCCTTAGATACGCAGTATTTT. It is translated as CASSPSGAGGPLDTQYF.

In this sample, this clonotype turned up many times. The chain carries TRBV5-1 and TRBJ2-5; the D gene is possibly TRBD2 (6 bases). V lost 0 bases, J lost 2 bases, and 14 bases lay in between. This CDR3 contains 16 residues. CDR1 is SGHRS, CDR2 YFSETQ, per germline. DNA for the CDR3: TGCGCCAGCAGCTTGGGTCAGGAGGGGCGACAAGAGACCCAGTACTTC. This translates into CASSLGQEGRQETQYF.

The table lists this clonotype with many counts. The chain carries TRBV29-1 and TRBJ2-6; 8 nucleotides match TRBD1. The CDR3 spans 15 residues. CDR1 is SQVTM and CDR2 is ANQGSEA in the germline V gene. V shed 6 bases, J shed 3 bases, and the junction held 7 bases outside the gene matches. The CDR3 spells CSVLTGGGGANVLTF. In DNA form, the CDR3 reads TGCAGCGTCCTTACAGGGGGAGGTGGGGCCAACGTCCTGACTTTC.

The table lists this clonotype with many counts. J is TRBJ2-7 and V is TRBV27; TRBD1 matches at 9 bases. In germline, CDR1 is MNHEY, CDR2 SMNVEV (reference sequence). With 5 bases clipped from V and 3 bases from J, the junction kept 8 bases outside the gene matches. The CDR3 length is 15 residues. CDR3 DNA: TGTGCCAGCAGTCCCGGGACAGGGTTCGGCTACGAGCAGTACTTC. Encoded protein: CASSPGTGFGYEQYF.

The rearrangement uses TRBV9 and TRBJ2-7; D not resolved. Trimming removed 3 bases at V and 6 bases at J, with 13 bases between. The V gene's germline CDR1 is SGDLS and CDR2 YYNGEE. The CDR3 loop spans 13 amino acids. The DNA of the CDR3 is TGTGCCAGCAGCGCCATAATACAAGGCGAGCAGTACTTC. This translates into CASSAIIQGEQYF.

This clonotype was counted a few times. The chain has TRBV27 and TRBJ1-6, with D maybe TRBD1 (5 bases). Germline values: CDR1 MNHEY, CDR2 SMNVEV (reference sequence). V lost 5 bases, J lost 7 bases, and 15 bases lay in between. The CDR3 is 15 amino acids. The CDR3 sequence: CASSQPGPLNSPLHF. The DNA of the CDR3 is TGTGCCAGCAGTCAGCCGGGACCGTTAAATTCACCCCTCCACTTT.

There are a few counts of this clonotype. The CDR3 DNA sequence: TGCAGTGCTAGGAGCAGGGGGCAGGATGAAGCTTTCTTT. The encoded protein is CSARSRGQDEAFF. This sequence joins TRBV20-1 and TRBJ1-1; TRBD1 matches 8 bases. The CDR3 consists of 13 residues. The ends lost 3 bases at V and 7 bases at J; junction bases unmatched: 7. Germline loops: CDR1 DFQATT, CDR2 SNEGSKA (reference sequence).

This clonotype has a count of ten or more. The V call is TRBV10-3, the J call TRBJ1-5; weak D call: TRBD1 (6 bases). Germline CDR1 ENHRY, CDR2 SYGVKD. The CDR3 is 14 amino acids. Trimming shortened V by 8 bases and J by 0 bases, and 11 bases separated the two germline ends. CDR3 sequence: CAIGGADSNQPQHF. The CDR3 DNA reads TGTGCCATCGGGGGGGCAGATAGCAATCAGCCCCAGCATTTT.

This sequence joins TRBV2 and TRBJ1-1; no clear D. The germline V gene has CDR1 SNHLY and CDR2 FYNNEI. The V end lost 7 bases, the J end lost 0 bases, and 9 bases lay between the germline ends. The CDR3 runs 13 residues. The CDR3 DNA reads as TGTGCCAGCATGTTCGCTTTGAACACTGAAGCTTTCTTT. This gives the protein CASMFALNTEAFF.